This TCR beta chain appears in the sequencing data of a study of tissue T cells after allogeneic stem cell transplantation (dated 2022 in TCRdb). Study-wide context: TCR beta repertoires were profiled across many tissues obtained from research autopsies of patients with and without GVHD, as well as in mouse models of GVHD. The human arm was a prospective observational study without blinding or randomization. Findings and caveats that apply to the study as a whole: Which tissue TCRs were alloreactive or antigen-specific was not determined in the study, and some of the clones might have been host cells that persisted. Within patients, how anatomically similar tissues were was a major factor shaping TCR repertoire composition, regardless of disease or transplant status. In both patients and mice, T cells from blood and spleen picked up only a limited part of the TCR repertoire that was detected in tissues. A small and clinically heterogeneous patient cohort was studied, and sampling depth was acknowledged as a limitation. Not many T cell clones showed up in more than one patient, yet clustering based on motifs uncovered repertoire signatures that were shared across patients in a tissue-specific way.

This clone is identified as large (0.1 to 1%). Its antigen specificity is not known. This is a mouse receptor, so gene names and germline sequences are those of the mouse. Read data end 1 residue before the CDR3 end; the end is taken from the germline J gene. Library prep was done by the immunoSEQ multiplex PCR assay. TCRbeta CDR3 sequencing was done by Adaptive Biotechnologies at survey depth, reporting CDR3 sequences, V/J genes, productive frequency and template counts. TCR beta CDR3 regions were amplified from genomic DNA instead of RNA. For the original study's pipeline: Pairwise repertoire overlap between tissues was quantified with Jensen-Shannon divergence, where 1 means complete divergence and 0 identical. Based on pairwise JSD values, tissues were grouped by single-linkage agglomerative hierarchical clustering, and the results were shown as dendrograms. GLIPH2 was run on all patient samples with simulation_depth 1000, kmer_min_depth 3 and cdr3_length_cutoff 8, and groups with more than two unique CDR3s were retained. A standardized tissue-overlap score extrapolated Jaccard GLIPH-group overlap across patients to a standard repertoire size of 1000 clones. Linear mixed-effect models, with tissue included as a fixed effect and individual included as a random effect, were used to assess associations of diversity with clinical or experimental variables. The clones in this table, taken by TCRdb from immuneACCESS, are in-frame only. Not every clone is retained; where verified, under half of the shortfall comes from an unresolved V gene, and the cause of the rest is unknown. Clone size and the V and J calls come from that table; the DNA yielded D and trimming. Present in this sample are roughly 2,000 clones, about 45% of which were seen just once. Of the sample, less than 30% is held by the ten largest clones.

What the time point label conveys for this sample: mouse harvest day 14 after allogeneic transplant. Mouse grafts consisting of 10^7 T-cell-depleted bone marrow cells combined with 10^6 splenic CD5+ T cells were administered by tail vein injection. Mouse GVHD was modeled in a major MHC-mismatch B6 (H2b) into BALB/c (H2d) model, with tissues profiled at day 7 or 14. Mouse tissues and retro-orbital blood were harvested on day 7 or 14 post-transplant using separate sterile tools per animal; livers were flushed beforehand. Before genomic DNA isolation with the DNeasy Blood & Tissue Kit, mouse tissues were minced with razor blades in buffered saline. The CDR3 measures 14 amino acids from cysteine to phenylalanine. Part of the CDR3 DNA is given, 39 bases translated from base 1. V ends up 4 bases short and J 0 bases short, with an unmatched junction base count of 1. The germline V gene (reference sequence) sets CDR1 to SNHLY and CDR2 to FYNGKV.

This TCR was sampled from a female BALB/c mouse given C57BL/6 T cells with graft-versus-host disease after an allogeneic hematopoietic cell transplant. The sample consisted of gut tissue. The chain was built from TRBV3 and TRBJ2-7; TRBD2 aligns with 9 central bases. The part of the CDR3 DNA that was read is TGTGCCAGCAGCTGGACTGGGGTCTCCTATGAACAGTAC. Translated, this gives CASSWTGVSYEQY. The whole CDR3 sequence reads CASSWTGVSYEQYF.